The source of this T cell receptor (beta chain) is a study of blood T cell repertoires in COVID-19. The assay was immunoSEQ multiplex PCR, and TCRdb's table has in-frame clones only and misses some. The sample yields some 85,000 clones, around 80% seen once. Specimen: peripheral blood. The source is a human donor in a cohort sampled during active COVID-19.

This CDR3 reads CASSNAGGGYNEQFF. The CDR3 region has the DNA TGCGCCAGCAGCAACGCAGGGGGCGGGTACAATGAGCAGTTCTTC. V usage is TRBV5-1 and J usage is TRBJ2-1, with TRBD1 matching over 8 bases. The CDR3 length is 15 residues. Looked up from germline, CDR1 is SGHRS and CDR2 is YFSETQ. V lost 4 bases and J lost 4; bases outside the gene matches: 7.